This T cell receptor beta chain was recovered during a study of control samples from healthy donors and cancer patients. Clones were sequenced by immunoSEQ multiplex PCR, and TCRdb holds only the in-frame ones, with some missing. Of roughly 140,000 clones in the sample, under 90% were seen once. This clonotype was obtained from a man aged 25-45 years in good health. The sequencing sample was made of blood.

CDR3 nucleotide sequence: TGTGCCAGCAGCCTCGTCCGTGACGAGCAGTACTTC. It codes for CASSLVRDEQYF. The V and J genes are TRBV11-3 and TRBJ2-7, with D unclear. The CDR3 spans 12 residues. Germline CDR1 and CDR2: SGHNT and YENEEA. V lost 5 bases and J 5 bases, leaving 10 bases between the germline ends.